One and the same sample provided the 8 T cell receptor beta chains below, sequenced in a study of PD-1 blockade in classical Hodgkin lymphoma. The protocol was immunoSEQ multiplex PCR, while the TCRdb copy is restricted to in-frame clones and leaves out a portion. The data contain some 39,000 clones, roughly 73% of them seen just once; the ten biggest clones take up 30% to 45%. As for time point: cycle 4 day 1 (C4D1), after 6 weeks of nivolumab. Relapse after autologous stem cell transplantation occurred in every patient, and brentuximab vedotin exposure varied. The source material was peripheral blood mononuclear cells (PBMCs), sampled before the fourth cycle of nivolumab. The receptor set was obtained from a human donor with classical Hodgkin lymphoma.

This clone has a single count. The V gene is TRBV11-1, the J gene TRBJ2-5; D is ambiguous. From germline, CDR1 is SGHAT and CDR2 FQDESV (reference sequence). Trimming removed 2 bases from V and 4 bases from J, with 5 bases in between. This CDR3 spans 12 amino acids. CDR3 sequence: CASSLRRETQYF. The CDR3 DNA reads TGTGCCAGCAGCTTAAGGCGAGAGACCCAGTACTTC.

The genes are TRBV5-1 and TRBJ2-1, with TRBD2 matching over 9 bases. Germline-derived CDR1 and CDR2 are SGHRS and YFSETQ. This CDR3 comprises 18 residues. The trim removed 3 bases at V and 4 bases at J, leaving 14 bases unmatched. CDR3 sequence reads: CASSSAAPGLARYNEQFF. DNA for the CDR3: TGCGCCAGCAGCTCGGCCGCACCGGGACTAGCTAGGTACAATGAGCAGTTCTTC. Full variable domain (remainder filled in from reference TRBV5-1 and TRBJ2-1): KAGVTQTPRYLIKTRGQQVTLSCSPISGHRSVSWYQQTPGQGLQFLFEYFSETQRNKGNFPGRFSGRQFSNSRSEMNVSTLELGDSALYLCASSSAAPGLARYNEQFFGPGTRLTVL.

The J gene is TRBJ2-3, the V gene TRBV7-2, with no clear D. Germline V gene lookup returns CDR1 SGHTA and CDR2 FQGNSA. V was shortened by 0 bases and J by 4 bases, with 8 bases between the two germline ends. The CDR3 runs to 14 residues. Here the CDR3 reads CASSLAFQADTQYF. Written as DNA, the CDR3 is TGTGCCAGCAGCTTAGCGTTCCAGGCAGATACGCAGTATTTT.

This chain uses TRBV5-5 with TRBJ1-6, with unresolved D. Looked up from germline, CDR1 is SGHKS and CDR2 is YYEKEE (reference sequence). Trimming cost V 0 bases and J 8 bases, with 9 bases left between them. This CDR3 has 14 amino acids. CDR3 amino acids: CASSLGGLDSPLHF. The DNA for the CDR3 is TGTGCCAGCAGCTTGGGAGGGTTGGATTCACCCCTCCACTTT.

This clone has more than one count but fewer than ten. The J gene is TRBJ1-2, the V gene TRBV12-5; D remains unclear. This CDR3 is built from 14 residues. V was trimmed by 5 bases and J by 4 bases, leaving 14 bases between them. Germline loops: CDR1 LGHNT, CDR2 FRNRAP. This CDR3 is CASGLLDGSYGYTF. The CDR3 bases are TGTGCTAGTGGTCTCCTGGATGGGAGCTATGGCTACACCTTC.

This clone came up many times. This rearrangement joins TRBV4-3 to TRBJ1-1; D not resolved. From germline, CDR1 is LGHNA and CDR2 YSLEER. V lost 1 base, J lost 3 bases, and 12 bases lay in between. The CDR3 runs 15 residues. The CDR3 here is CASSQALGRHTEAFF. The CDR3 nucleotides read TGCGCCAGCAGCCAAGCCCTAGGCCGGCACACTGAAGCTTTCTTT.

This chain links TRBV28 with TRBJ2-7, with a weak D call TRBD1 (6 bases). This CDR3 is 15 amino acids long. Per the germline V gene, CDR1 is MDHEN and CDR2 is SYDVKM. V lost 4 bases and J 4 bases, leaving 17 bases between the germline ends. CDR3: CASSSAGQYRYEQYF. CDR3 DNA sequence: TGTGCCAGCAGTTCAGCCGGACAGTACAGATACGAGCAGTACTTC. Based on the CDR3 plus reference TRBV28 and TRBJ2-7, the full variable domain is DVKVTQSSRYLVKRTGEKVFLECVQDMDHENMFWYRQDPGLGLRLIYFSYDVKMKEKGDIPEGYSVSREKKERFSLILESASTNQTSMYLCASSSAGQYRYEQYFGPGTRLTVT.

The chain recombines TRBV7-9 with TRBJ2-5; 7 nucleotides align to TRBD2. Losses at the gene ends were 1 base for V and 7 bases for J; bases not matched to a gene: 12. The CDR3 sequence is 16 residues long. Germline V gives CDR1 SEHNR, CDR2 FQNEAQ (reference sequence). DNA of the CDR3: TGTGCCAGCAGCTTAGGGGTCCGGGGGGTCCTTAGGACCCAGTACTTC. Translating it yields CASSLGVRGVLRTQYF.